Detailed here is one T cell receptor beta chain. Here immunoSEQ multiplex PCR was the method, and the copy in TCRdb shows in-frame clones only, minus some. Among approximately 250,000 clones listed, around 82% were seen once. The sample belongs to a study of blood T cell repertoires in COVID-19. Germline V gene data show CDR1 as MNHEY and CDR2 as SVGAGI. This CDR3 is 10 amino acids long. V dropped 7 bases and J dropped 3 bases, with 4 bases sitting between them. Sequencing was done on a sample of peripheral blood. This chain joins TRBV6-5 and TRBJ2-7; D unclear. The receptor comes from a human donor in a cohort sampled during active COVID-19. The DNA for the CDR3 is TGTGCCAGCACCAACTACGAGCAGTACTTC. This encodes CASTNYEQYF.